These 20 T cell receptor beta chains originate from one sample sequenced in a study of T cells in localized non-small cell lung cancer. TCRdb keeps only in-frame clones here, not all; method: immunoSEQ multiplex PCR. Among tens of thousands of clones listed, approximately 83% were seen once. The sequencing here drew on peripheral blood, taken before any cancer treatment. All receptors derive from a female donor at least 60 years old with stage II squamous cell lung carcinoma.

The chain recombines TRBV29-1 with TRBJ1-2, with TRBD1 as a possible D gene (6 bases). Looked up from germline, CDR1 is SQVTM and CDR2 is ANQGSEA. V was pared by 7 bases and J by 8 bases, with 11 bases between. This CDR3 contains 10 residues. CDR3 nucleotides: TGCAGCGCCGGGGGCGACGGCTACACCTTC. Translation gives CSAGGDGYTF.

The gene calls are TRBV13 and TRBJ1-1; D perhaps matches TRBD1 (5 bases). The CDR3 totals 15 residues. Trimming took off 4 bases at V and 0 bases at J, with 12 bases between the two ends. Germline V gives CDR1 PRHDT, CDR2 FYEKMQ (reference sequence). The CDR3 region is CASSSVLTVNTEAFF. Here the CDR3 DNA reads TGTGCCAGCAGCTCCGTCTTGACAGTGAACACTGAAGCTTTCTTT.

This sequence joins TRBV6-1 and TRBJ2-5, with 11 positions matching TRBD1. The CDR3 totals 17 residues. In germline, CDR1 is MNHNS, CDR2 SASEGT. Germline trimming cut 0 bases from V and 4 bases from J; bases unmatched to any gene: 7. The CDR3 sequence: CASSEASGTGGRETQYF. The CDR3 DNA follows: TGTGCCAGCAGTGAAGCAAGTGGGACAGGGGGGCGAGAGACCCAGTACTTC.

The chain carries TRBV28 and TRBJ1-1, with D possibly being TRBD1 (6 bases). The CDR3 extends over 16 amino acids. The germline V and J ends were trimmed by 4 bases and 1 base, with 16 bases remaining between them. CDR1 is MDHEN, CDR2 SYDVKM, per germline. CDR3 sequence (DNA): TGTGCCAGCAGTTCCCCCCCAGGGGCTCGGAACACTGAAGCTTTCTTT. Translated, it gives CASSSPPGARNTEAFF. Using reference TRBV28 and TRBJ1-1 for the parts outside the CDR3, the full variable domain is DVKVTQSSRYLVKRTGEKVFLECVQDMDHENMFWYRQDPGLGLRLIYFSYDVKMKEKGDIPEGYSVSREKKERFSLILESASTNQTSMYLCASSSPPGARNTEAFFGQGTRLTVV.

The V call is TRBV29-1, the J call TRBJ1-1; D call uncertain. The CDR3 runs to 13 residues. V was shortened by 3 bases and J by 4 bases, with 12 bases between the two germline ends. CDR1 is SQVTM, CDR2 ANQGSEA, per germline. CDR3 in amino acids: CSVDGLGSTEAFF. CDR3 DNA: TGCAGCGTTGATGGGCTAGGGAGCACTGAAGCTTTCTTT.

The chain has TRBV12-5 and TRBJ1-1; D call uncertain. Trimming removed 6 bases from V and 2 bases from J, with 10 bases in between. Germline V gene data show CDR1 as LGHNT and CDR2 as FRNRAP. CDR3 length: 13 residues. This CDR3 reads CASGIRGNTEAFF. The CDR3 nucleotides are TGTGCTAGTGGCATCCGAGGAAACACTGAAGCTTTCTTT. Drawing the rest from reference TRBV12-5 and TRBJ1-1, the complete variable domain is DARVTQTPRHKVTEMGQEVTMRCQPILGHNTVFWYRQTMMQGLELLAYFRNRAPLDDSGMPKDRFSAEMPDATLATLKIQPSEPRDSAVYFCASGIRGNTEAFFGQGTRLTVV.

Here the CDR3 DNA reads TGTGCCAGCACCGTTGGTGCCGGAAACACCATATATTTT. Protein: CASTVGAGNTIYF. V and J are TRBV28 and TRBJ1-3; no clear D gene. The V gene's germline CDR1 is MDHEN and CDR2 SYDVKM. Trimming cost V 7 bases and J 4 bases, with 11 bases left between them. This CDR3 comprises 13 residues. Full variable domain (missing parts from reference TRBV28 and TRBJ1-3): DVKVTQSSRYLVKRTGEKVFLECVQDMDHENMFWYRQDPGLGLRLIYFSYDVKMKEKGDIPEGYSVSREKKERFSLILESASTNQTSMYLCASTVGAGNTIYFGEGSWLTVV.

This clone was counted a single time. The chain is built from TRBV21-1 and TRBJ2-5; TRBD2, as called in the table, went unchecked against the DNA. TRBV21-1 constitutes a pseudogene. This CDR3 is built from 13 residues. Here the CDR3 reads CASSFSVQETQYF. The CDR3, as DNA: TGTGCCAGCAGCTTCTCGGTTCAAGAGACCCAGTACTTC.

CDR3 coding DNA: TGTGCCAGCAGTTACGGTAGCTCTGGAAACACCATATATTTT. Translating gives CASSYGSSGNTIYF. The chain combines TRBV6-6 with TRBJ1-3; no reliable D call. The V end was cut by 2 bases, the J end by 0 bases, with 5 bases between. CDR1 and CDR2 (germline): MNHNY, SVGAGI (reference sequence). The CDR3 totals 14 residues.

The genes are TRBV20-1 and TRBJ2-7; D uncertain. Trimming pared 1 base from V and 4 bases from J, leaving 5 bases between. Per the germline V gene, CDR1 is DFQATT and CDR2 is SNEGSKA (reference sequence). CDR3 length: 11 amino acids. The CDR3 nucleotides are TGCAGTGCTAGAGGGGGTTACGAGCAGTACTTC. It encodes CSARGGYEQYF.

The chain is built from TRBV5-4 and TRBJ2-3; tentatively, D is TRBD1 (5 bases). The CDR3 length is 15 residues. Trimming cost V 3 bases and J 2 bases, with 13 bases left between them. Germline V CDR1 and CDR2: SGHNT, YYREEE (reference sequence). CDR3 DNA sequence: TGTGCCAGCAGCTCCGAAAGGGGATTCACAGATACGCAGTATTTT. This encodes CASSSERGFTDTQYF.

This rearrangement joins TRBV2 to TRBJ1-2, with D perhaps matching TRBD1 (5 bases). Germline V CDR1 and CDR2: SNHLY, FYNNEI. The CDR3 totals 14 residues. Trimming stripped 5 bases from V and 3 bases from J, with 13 bases between. The CDR3 DNA sequence: TGTGCCAGCAGTACCGGTGACAGAGACTATGGCTACACCTTC. Amino acids: CASSTGDRDYGYTF. The full variable domain, rest sourced from reference TRBV2 and TRBJ1-2, is EPEVTQTPSHQVTQMGQEVILRCVPISNHLYFYWYRQILGQKVEFLVSFYNNEISEKSEIFDDQFSVERPDGSNFTLKIRSTKLEDSAMYFCASSTGDRDYGYTFGSGTRLTVV.

The chain recombines TRBV7-2 with TRBJ1-1; D possibly corresponds to TRBD1 (5 bases). V lost 1 base to trimming and J lost 0 bases, with 12 bases between them. The germline V gene has CDR1 SGHTA and CDR2 FQGNSA. The CDR3 contains 16 residues. The CDR3 protein is CASSLDPPGMNTEAFF. Written as DNA, the CDR3 is TGTGCCAGCAGCTTAGATCCCCCAGGGATGAACACTGAAGCTTTCTTT.

J is TRBJ1-1 and V is TRBV9; no firm D call. The CDR3 has 14 residues. With 0 bases removed from V and 5 bases from J, the gap between germline ends came to 11 bases. Germline assignment: CDR1 SGDLS and CDR2 YYNGEE. The CDR3 DNA sequence: TGTGCCAGCAGCGTAGCTGGGCGGGCTACTGAAGCTTTCTTT. Residues: CASSVAGRATEAFF. Filled out from reference TRBV9 and TRBJ1-1, the complete variable domain reads DSGVTQTPKHLITATGQRVTLRCSPRSGDLSVYWYQQSLDQGLQFLIQYYNGEERAKGNILERFSAQQFPDLHSELNLSSLELGDSALYFCASSVAGRATEAFFGQGTRLTVV.

V gene TRBV2 combines with J gene TRBJ1-6; tentative D call: TRBD1 (6 bases). This CDR3 is 14 amino acids long. In germline, CDR1 is SNHLY, CDR2 FYNNEI. V lost 1 base to trimming and J lost 9 bases, with 10 bases between them. The CDR3 loop is CASSEEGGGSPLHF. The CDR3 DNA follows: TGTGCCAGCAGTGAAGAAGGGGGAGGTTCACCCCTCCACTTT.

This chain uses TRBV27 with TRBJ2-7; D call uncertain. Per the germline V gene, CDR1 is MNHEY and CDR2 is SMNVEV (reference sequence). V was shortened by 4 bases and J by 2 bases, with 15 bases between the two germline ends. The CDR3 length is 15 residues. As DNA, the CDR3 is TGTGCCAGCAGTTCAGCGACTGCTCACACCTACGAGCAGTACTTC. It encodes CASSSATAHTYEQYF.

CDR3: CATVSERGRVGELFF. The CDR3 DNA reads TGTGCCACTGTCAGCGAAAGGGGAAGGGTCGGGGAGCTGTTTTTT. The rearrangement links TRBV6-5 to TRBJ2-2; the D gene is possibly TRBD1 (5 bases). CDR1 is MNHEY and CDR2 is SVGAGI in the germline V gene. The CDR3 spans 15 residues. Trimming took 10 bases from V and 7 from J, leaving 22 bases between them.

The genes are TRBV5-4 and TRBJ2-7, with a weak D call TRBD2 (6 bases). This CDR3 comprises 14 residues. Trimming removed 3 bases from V and 6 bases from J, with 16 bases in between. Germline CDR1 and CDR2: SGHNT and YYREEE (reference sequence). This CDR3 is CASSSGTGAVEQYF. CDR3 DNA: TGTGCCAGCAGCTCCGGGACTGGGGCGGTCGAGCAGTACTTC.

This chain links TRBV7-9 with TRBJ1-1; D not resolved. V was pared by 5 bases and J by 10 bases, with 17 bases between. The CDR3 is 13 residues long. Germline CDR1 SEHNR, CDR2 FQNEAQ (reference sequence). The CDR3 region is CASSRDGRESAFF. In nucleotides, the CDR3 is TGTGCCAGCAGCCGTGACGGTCGGGAGTCAGCTTTCTTT.

This chain links TRBV7-8 with TRBJ2-7; D is perhaps TRBD1 or TRBD2 (5 bases each). The germline V gene has CDR1 SGHVS and CDR2 FQNEAQ. V dropped 4 bases and J dropped 0 bases, with 16 bases sitting between them. The CDR3 sequence is 16 residues long. The CDR3 sequence: CASSSSGTVSSYEQYF. The CDR3 DNA sequence: TGTGCCAGCAGCTCCTCCGGGACCGTCAGCTCCTACGAGCAGTACTTC.